This is a list of T cell receptor beta chains from one sample in a study of PD-L1 blockade in urothelial cancer. Only in-frame clones appear in the TCRdb table, and some are missing; sequencing was by immunoSEQ multiplex PCR. The table lists 70,000 to 85,000 clones, 90% of them singletons, with more than 3.5% in the top ten. Specimen: PBMCs, collected around atezolizumab (anti-PD-L1) treatment. These receptors all come from a man in his 70s with urothelial cancer. The CDR3 runs from the conserved cysteine through the conserved F or W.

v_call cdr3_aa
TRBV28 CASSKFLSNQPQHF
TRBV5-6 CASSSGLVREQYF
TRBV27 CASSLGGLAGHGTQYF
TRBV9 CASSLVLTGNNEQFF
TRBV6-1 CASSGYRGRSEAFF
TRBV5-1 CASSRSAEGVGEAFF
TRBV11-2 CASSPLSGRGFYF
TRBV5-1 CASSPTGTGYQPQHF
TRBV2 CATFRTGFYGYTF
TRBV19 CASRGTGLALTGANVLTF
TRBV7-8 CASSLRTGPPGEQYF
TRBV5-1 CASSSGQGSTDTQYF
TRBV11-3 CASSFLDQGAYEQYF
TRBV27 CASSLFLGTPYEQYF
TRBV19 CASSIDRGNYGYTF
TRBV28 CASSARTGTSGSGGELFF
TRBV6-5 CASSPEPAERGEQFF
TRBV9 CASSVREGVSGEQYF
TRBV28 CASSLVRNEKLFF
TRBV5-4 CASSSGTVSYEQYF
TRBV29-1 CSVEDRVAVYGYTF
TRBV5-1 CASSREGQNYGYTF
TRBV27 CASSLFRDIGEQYF
TRBV28 CASRLQGREQYF
TRBV28 CASDDRVYGYTF
TRBV15 CATSRSKRERTYNEQFF